This is a list of T cell receptor beta chains from one sample in a study of CD8 T cells in Susac syndrome. TCRdb reanalysed the immunoSEQ multiplex PCR reads using MiXCR and keeps one entry per CDR3 protein. The sample shows roughly 330,000 distinct CDR3 sequences, roughly 94% of them seen only once. The sample comprised CD4+ T cells from PBMCs. These receptors all come from a human donor with multiple sclerosis. Both conserved end residues are part of each CDR3. The D gene is left open where the match is weak. Rows may omit the clone size; those that give it use once, few, many or a size class.

>TRBJ2-7|few|TRBV7-6|NA
CASSLAGPTYEQYF
TGTGCCAGCAGCTTAGCAGGGCCCACCTACGAGCAGTACTTC
>TRBJ2-3|NA|TRBV3-1|NA
CASSLAVLGTDTQYF
TGTGCCAGCAGCCTAGCGGTGCTAGGGACAGATACGCAGTATTTT
>TRBJ1-3|NA|TRBV7-2|NA
CASSLLGEVSGNTIYF
TGTGCCAGCAGCTTGCTCGGGGAGGTCTCTGGAAACACCATATATTTT
>TRBJ1-6|NA|TRBV7-2|NA
CASSSTQGSDGSPLHF
TGTGCCAGCAGCTCTACACAGGGCTCTGATGGTTCACCCCTCCACTTT
>TRBJ2-1|NA|TRBV4-3|NA
CASSQDWRGGYNEQFF
TGCGCCAGCAGCCAAGATTGGAGGGGGGGATACAATGAGCAGTTCTTC
>TRBJ2-1|NA|TRBV30|NA
CAWTIGGNEQFF
TGTGCCTGGACCATCGGAGGTAATGAGCAGTTCTTC
>TRBJ2-7|NA|TRBV5-4|TRBD1
CASSRQGAPRVQYF
TGTGCCAGCAGCCGACAGGGGGCTCCCAGGGTGCAGTACTTC
>TRBJ2-7|NA|TRBV19|TRBD1
CASSIETGQGGYEQYF
TGTGCCAGTAGTATAGAGACGGGACAGGGAGGCTACGAGCAGTACTTC
>TRBJ2-3|NA|TRBV20-1|TRBD2
CSVGLAGIRDTQYF
TGCAGTGTTGGGCTAGCGGGAATCAGGGATACGCAGTATTTT
>TRBJ1-1|NA|TRBV19|TRBD1
CASGTGGPEAFF
TGTGCCAGTGGAACAGGGGGACCTGAAGCTTTCTTT
>TRBJ1-1|once|TRBV20-1|NA
CSALRGNTEAFF
TGCAGTGCCTTACGGGGGAACACTGAAGCTTTCTTT
>TRBJ1-5|NA|TRBV12-3/TRBV12-4|NA
CASTYNRDQPQHF
TGTGCCAGCACCTATAACCGGGATCAGCCCCAGCATTTT
>TRBJ1-1|NA|TRBV20-1|NA
CSARTPDSVEAFF
TGCAGTGCTAGAACTCCGGACAGCGTTGAAGCTTTCTTT
>TRBJ2-1|NA|TRBV9|TRBD2
CASGQTSGTDEQFF
TGTGCCAGCGGCCAGACTAGCGGCACGGATGAGCAGTTCTTC
>TRBJ2-7|NA|TRBV29-1|NA
CSVRTSYEQYF
TGCAGCGTGCGGACCTCCTACGAGCAGTACTTC
>TRBJ2-4|NA|TRBV7-2|NA
CASSLWTGRGNIQYF
TGTGCCAGCAGCTTGTGGACTGGGAGAGGGAACATTCAGTACTTC
>TRBJ2-3|NA|TRBV19|TRBD2
CASSELAGVITDTQYF
TGTGCCAGTTCTGAACTAGCGGGAGTGATCACAGATACGCAGTATTTT
>TRBJ2-7|NA|TRBV30|NA
CAWSVTGEGWEQYF
TGTGCCTGGAGTGTAACAGGGGAGGGATGGGAGCAGTACTTC
>TRBJ1-2|NA|TRBV12-3/TRBV12-4|NA
CASRSSGTMNYGYTF
TGTGCCAGCAGAAGCTCCGGGACAATGAACTATGGCTACACCTTC
>TRBJ1-5|NA|TRBV20-1|NA
CSALTGGDSNQPQHF
TGCAGTGCTTTGACAGGAGGGGATAGCAATCAGCCCCAGCATTTT
>TRBJ2-1|NA|TRBV24-1|NA
CATSARGTSRSSDEQFF
TGTGCCACCAGTGCCCGTGGAACTAGCCGGAGTAGTGATGAGCAGTTCTTC
>TRBJ2-1|NA|TRBV20-1|NA
CSRIVRSYEQFF
TGCAGCCGGATCGTCCGGAGCTATGAGCAGTTCTTC
>TRBJ2-5|NA|TRBV20-1|NA
CSASMSYATRAKETQYF
TGCAGTGCTAGCATGAGCTATGCGACAAGGGCCAAAGAGACCCAGTACTTC
>TRBJ2-7|NA|TRBV6-2/TRBV6-3|TRBD2
CASSYAGRYEQYF
TGTGCCAGCAGTTACGCCGGGAGGTACGAGCAGTACTTC
>TRBJ2-7|NA|TRBV28|TRBD1
CASHLSGQGNEQYF
TGTGCCAGCCACTTATCGGGACAGGGAAACGAGCAGTACTTC
>TRBJ2-4|NA|TRBV25-1|NA
CASSPPGLVKNIQYF
TGTGCCAGCAGTCCTCCGGGACTGGTCAAAAACATTCAGTACTTC
>TRBJ2-1|NA|TRBV5-1|TRBD2
CASKPALAGAYNEQFF
TGCGCCAGCAAACCCGCCCTAGCGGGAGCCTACAATGAGCAGTTCTTC
>TRBJ2-4|NA|TRBV5-8|NA
CASSPKVPRRNIQYF
TGTGCCAGCAGCCCAAAAGTGCCCCGGAGGAACATTCAGTACTTC
>TRBJ2-5|NA|TRBV7-7|NA
CASSSAEVEKTQYF
TGTGCTAGCAGCTCCGCGGAAGTCGAAAAGACCCAGTACTTC
>TRBJ2-5|NA|TRBV4-1|NA
CASSRWDLKGETQYF
TGCGCCAGCAGCCGCTGGGACCTCAAGGGGGAGACCCAGTACTTC
>TRBJ2-7|NA|TRBV12-3/TRBV12-4|TRBD1
CASSLRDSRYEQYF
TGTGCCAGCAGTCTCCGGGACAGTCGATACGAGCAGTACTTC
>TRBJ1-1|NA|TRBV30|TRBD1
CAWSRQGVTNTEAFF
TGTGCCTGGAGTCGACAGGGGGTGACGAACACTGAAGCTTTCTTT
>TRBJ2-7|NA|TRBV5-6|NA
CASSGGTFWAVEQYF
TGTGCCAGCAGCGGGGGGACATTCTGGGCGGTCGAGCAGTACTTC
>TRBJ2-7|NA|TRBV9|TRBD1
CASSAGQAGVGEQYF
TGTGCCAGCAGCGCGGGACAGGCCGGGGTTGGCGAGCAGTACTTC
>TRBJ2-3|NA|TRBV6-2/TRBV6-3|TRBD2
CASSSLAHTQYF
TGTGCCAGCAGCTCACTAGCGCATACGCAGTATTTT
>TRBJ2-7|NA|TRBV29-1|NA
CSARRNGASYEQYF
TGCAGCGCACGTCGGAACGGGGCATCCTACGAGCAGTACTTC
>TRBJ2-7|NA|TRBV4-3|NA
CASSQVQGHYEQYF
TGCGCCAGCAGCCAAGTCCAGGGACACTACGAGCAGTACTTC
>TRBJ2-7|NA|TRBV9|TRBD1
CASSAYRQGPGMGEQYF
TGTGCCAGCAGCGCCTATAGACAGGGCCCCGGGATGGGGGAGCAGTACTTC
>TRBJ2-1|NA|TRBV6-4|TRBD2
CASRGHSGGKQFF
TGTGCCAGCAGGGGGCATAGCGGGGGAAAGCAGTTCTTC
>TRBJ2-5|NA|TRBV11-2|NA
CASSLVGGTWETQYF
TGTGCCAGCAGCTTAGTGGGCGGAACGTGGGAGACCCAGTACTTC
>TRBJ2-1|NA|TRBV7-9|TRBD2
CASSPTRLAGGIDEQFF
TGTGCCAGCAGCCCCACCAGACTAGCGGGAGGGATCGATGAGCAGTTCTTC
>TRBJ1-5|NA|TRBV29-1|NA
CSVGDSSNQPQHF
TGCAGCGTTGGAGATAGTAGCAATCAGCCCCAGCATTTT
>TRBJ1-5|NA|TRBV7-2|TRBD1
CASSLGTGGRGNQPQHF
TGTGCCAGCAGCCTCGGGACAGGGGGCCGGGGCAATCAGCCCCAGCATTTT
>TRBJ2-7|once|TRBV30|NA
CAWSVSAQQYF
TGTGCCTGGAGCGTCTCTGCCCAGCAGTACTTC
>TRBJ2-7|NA|TRBV5-1|NA
CASSLAGDLGMRYF
TGCGCCAGCAGCTTGGCCGGTGACCTTGGGATGCGGTACTTC
>TRBJ2-2|once|TRBV25-1|TRBD1
CASSRDRVTGELFF
TGTGCCAGCAGCCGGGACAGGGTTACCGGGGAGCTGTTTTTT
>TRBJ2-1|NA|TRBV3-1|TRBD2
CASSQDILAGHEQFF
TGTGCCAGCAGCCAAGATATCCTAGCGGGGCATGAGCAGTTCTTC
>TRBJ1-5|NA|TRBV5-1|NA
CASSPGGVRQPQHF
TGCGCCAGCAGCCCCGGGGGGGTCCGGCAGCCCCAGCATTTT
>TRBJ2-5|NA|TRBV3-1|TRBD2
CASSQELLAGRGQETQYF
TGTGCCAGCAGCCAAGAGTTACTAGCGGGTAGAGGACAAGAGACCCAGTACTTC
>TRBJ1-5|NA|TRBV6-1|NA
CASSESFGRGNQPQHF
TGTGCCAGCAGTGAGAGTTTCGGCAGGGGCAATCAGCCCCAGCATTTT
>TRBJ2-7|NA|TRBV7-9|NA
CASSLSGGRLLSYEQYF
TGTGCCAGCAGCTTGTCCGGGGGCAGGCTCCTATCCTACGAGCAGTACTTC
>TRBJ2-1|NA|TRBV4-3|TRBD2
CASSQDPPSGSYNEQFF
TGCGCCAGCAGCCAAGATCCACCTAGCGGGAGCTACAATGAGCAGTTCTTC
>TRBJ1-2|NA|TRBV6-6|NA
CASSSHGSPNYGYTF
TGTGCCAGCAGTTCTCACGGGAGTCCTAACTATGGCTACACCTTC
>TRBJ2-1|NA|TRBV10-3|NA
CAIKGDNEQFF
TGTGCCATCAAGGGGGACAATGAGCAGTTCTTC
>TRBJ1-1|NA|TRBV18|NA
CASSLGRGPTEAFF
TGTGCCAGCTCACTAGGGAGGGGCCCTACTGAAGCTTTCTTT
>TRBJ2-1|NA|TRBV4-3|TRBD2
CASSQEPASGPVGEQFF
TGCGCCAGCAGCCAAGAGCCCGCTAGCGGGCCCGTCGGGGAGCAGTTCTTC
>TRBJ1-1|NA|TRBV11-2|NA
CASSFRGLMGAFF
TGTGCCAGCAGCTTCAGGGGCCTGATGGGGGCTTTCTTT